This TCR beta chain came from a study of cytomegalovirus exposure and HLA in healthy donors. Notes on the study in general: Reports described diagnosis of cytomegalovirus status by the classifier as highly specific and sensitive.

The CDR3 loop spans 16 amino acids. V was pared by 3 bases and J by 0 bases, with 12 bases between. CDR1 is SGHNT and CDR2 is YENEEA in the germline V gene. Notes on this clone: Its antigen is as yet unknown.

Vbeta (60) and Jbeta (13) primers were used in the PCR. Repertoires were generated with immunoSEQ multiplex PCR, while TCRdb's copy carries only in-frame clones and drops some. The sample has about 120,000 clones; 75% are singletons. This clonotype originated in a woman aged 50 to 65 in good health and CMV-seronegative. Material for sequencing was PBMCs. V usage is TRBV11-3 and J usage is TRBJ2-1; TRBD1 might be the D (5 bases). CDR3 nucleotides: TGTGCCAGCAGCTTCGATTCAGGGAACTCCTACAATGAGCAGTTCTTC. Translated: CASSFDSGNSYNEQFF.